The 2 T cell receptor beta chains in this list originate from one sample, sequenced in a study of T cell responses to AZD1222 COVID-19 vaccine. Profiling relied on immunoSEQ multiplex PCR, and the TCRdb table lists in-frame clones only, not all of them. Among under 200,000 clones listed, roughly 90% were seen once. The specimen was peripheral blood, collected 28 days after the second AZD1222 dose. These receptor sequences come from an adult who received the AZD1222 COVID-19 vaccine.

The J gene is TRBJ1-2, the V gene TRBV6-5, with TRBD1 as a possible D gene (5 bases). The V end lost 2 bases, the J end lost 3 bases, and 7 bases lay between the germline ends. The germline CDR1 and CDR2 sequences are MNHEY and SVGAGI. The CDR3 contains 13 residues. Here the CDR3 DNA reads TGTGCCAGCAGTTACGGGGGAGACTATGGCTACACCTTC. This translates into CASSYGGDYGYTF.

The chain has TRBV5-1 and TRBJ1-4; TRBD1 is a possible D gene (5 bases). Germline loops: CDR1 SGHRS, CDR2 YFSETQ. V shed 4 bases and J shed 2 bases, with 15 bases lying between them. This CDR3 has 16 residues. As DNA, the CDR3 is TGCGCCAGCAGCCCATTATCGACAGACACTAATGAAAAACTGTTTTTT. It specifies CASSPLSTDTNEKLFF.